This T cell receptor beta chain is drawn from a study of OX40 agonist ivuxolimab in advanced cancers. Study results and limitations: Within 6 weeks, CD4+ and CD8+ blood T cells expanded clonally at 0.1 to 3.0 mg/kg.

The CDR3 spans 16 residues. J lost 3 bases, V lost 1 base, and 7 bases had no gene match. CDR1 is MGHDK and CDR2 is SYGVNS in the germline V gene. This clone was counted once. Its matching antigen is unknown. The protocol was immunoSEQ multiplex PCR, while the TCRdb copy is restricted to in-frame clones and leaves out a portion. The data hold tens of thousands of clones, with around nine tenths observed a single time. The chain carries TRBV25-1 and TRBJ2-3; TRBD1 aligns across 7 bases. This receptor was taken from an adult with an advanced solid tumor such as melanoma, head and neck, liver or kidney cancer. This material consisted of CD4+ or CD8+ T cells sorted from blood, taken in a trial of the OX40 agonist ivuxolimab. CDR3 residues: CASSELRGLGTDTQYF. The CDR3 DNA follows: TGTGCCAGCAGTGAATTGAGGGGGCTGGGTACAGATACGCAGTATTTT.